This TCR beta chain is from a study of blood T cells in healthy people across ages. Regarding the study as a whole: Unknown CMV status may confound age-related changes in expanded clones. Investigators viewed diversity estimates from one million T cells as underestimates, the study reported.

Drawn from each donor were approximately 10 milliliters of peripheral blood. Per-sample yields of isolated PBMCs were at least 6 million. A second about 6 to 12 cycle PCR used barcoded and J-beta primers. TCRdb re-derived calls from the 5' RACE reads in MiXCR, one entry per CDR3 protein. The repertoire holds roughly 680,000 distinct CDR3 sequences, roughly 49% seen once, with under 35% in the top ten. CDR1 and CDR2 from the germline V gene are SGHTA and FQGNSA. The CDR3 is 12 amino acids. About this clonotype itself: The antigen remains undetermined. The junction and the germline gene differ at one end; a read error may be behind it.

The sequenced sample was blood. V is TRBV7-2 and J is TRBJ1-1, with D unresolved. This TCR was recovered from a woman aged 55-69 years in good health. The CDR3 DNA reads as TGTGCCAGCACCCCCCCGAACGCTGAAGCTTTCTTT. Translation: CASTPPNAEAFF.